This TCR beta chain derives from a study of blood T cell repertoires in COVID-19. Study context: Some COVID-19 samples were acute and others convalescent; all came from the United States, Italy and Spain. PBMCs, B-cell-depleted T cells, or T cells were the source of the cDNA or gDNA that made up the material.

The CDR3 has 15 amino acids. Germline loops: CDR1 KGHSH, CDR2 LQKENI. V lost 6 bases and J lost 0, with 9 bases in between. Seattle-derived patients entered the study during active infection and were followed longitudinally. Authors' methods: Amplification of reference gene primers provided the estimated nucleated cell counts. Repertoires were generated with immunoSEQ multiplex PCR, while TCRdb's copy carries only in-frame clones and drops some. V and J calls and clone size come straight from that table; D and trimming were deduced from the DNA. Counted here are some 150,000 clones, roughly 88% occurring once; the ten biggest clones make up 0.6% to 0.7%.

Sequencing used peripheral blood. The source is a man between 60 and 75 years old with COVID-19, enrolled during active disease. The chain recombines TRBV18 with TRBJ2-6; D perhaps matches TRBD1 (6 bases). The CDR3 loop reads CASSTDSSGANVLTF. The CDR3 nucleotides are TGTGCCAGCTCGACGGACAGCTCTGGGGCCAACGTCCTGACTTTC. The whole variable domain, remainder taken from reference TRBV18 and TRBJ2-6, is NAGVMQNPRHLVRRRGQEARLRCSPMKGHSHVYWYRQLPEEGLKFMVYLQKENIIDESGMPKERFSAEFPKEGPSILRIQQVVRGDSAAYFCASSTDSSGANVLTFGAGSRLTVL.